This T cell receptor beta chain was observed in a study of blood T cell repertoires in COVID-19. Overall study context: COVID-19 samples collected from the United States, Italy and Spain covered acute and convalescent phases. PBMCs, B-cell-depleted T cells, or T cells were the source of the cDNA or gDNA that made up the material.

This clone was observed once. Per the authors' pipeline: Nucleated cell number was recorded as an estimate derived from reference gene primer amplification. The protocol was immunoSEQ multiplex PCR, while the TCRdb copy is restricted to in-frame clones and leaves out a portion. The V and J calls and clone size were taken over from that table, and D and trimming were inferred from the DNA. Of nearly 80,000 clones listed, around 84% are singletons. This CDR3 comprises 18 residues. V gave up 6 bases and J gave up 0 bases; unmatched junction bases: 13. CDR1 and CDR2 from the germline V gene are MGHRA and YSYEKL.

Source material: peripheral blood. The chain combines TRBV4-1 with TRBJ1-4; TRBD1 aligns across 7 bases. This TCR was sampled from a woman in her 70s with acute or convalescent COVID-19. The CDR3: CASRGQRNDGTTNEKLFF. CDR3 nucleotides: TGCGCCAGCAGGGGACAGAGGAACGACGGAACAACTAATGAAAAACTGTTTTTT.